Reported below is one T cell receptor beta chain. The antigen is undetermined. Each CDR3 protein is one row after TCRdb ran MiXCR on the RT-PCR reads. This table holds about 610,000 distinct CDR3 sequences, 12% to 15% found once. The CDR3 contains 16 residues. V was shortened by 1 base and J by 5 bases, with 12 bases between the two germline ends. The data belong to a study of response to subunit inactivated influenza vaccine. Overall study findings and caveats: The authors suggested that few new T cells are recruited per seasonal influenza vaccination.

Here the sequenced sample was PBMCs from blood, taken approximately 13 days after vaccination. This clonotype was obtained from a man over 45 who received an inactivated influenza vaccine. The V gene is TRBV12-3 or TRBV12-4, the J gene TRBJ1-6; D remains ambiguous. In DNA form, the CDR3 reads TGTGCCAGCAGTTTAGGCAGAAGAAGAGATAATTCACCCCTCCACTTT. Translated: CASSLGRRRDNSPLHF.